These 2 T cell receptor beta chains were all obtained from the same sample, sequenced in a study of identical twins. MiXCR, run by TCRdb on the 5' RACE reads, gives a single entry per CDR3 protein. The data hold roughly 1,500,000 distinct CDR3 sequences, with about 32% observed a single time. Material for sequencing was cord blood. The receptors originated from a newborn girl in good health.

This clonotype was detected only once. The chain couples TRBV24-1 to TRBJ2-1, with TRBD1 as a possible D gene (5 bases). Germline loops: CDR1 KGHDR, CDR2 SFDVKD. The CDR3 consists of 15 residues. The V and J ends lost 3 bases and 4 bases respectively, with 12 bases between them. CDR3 DNA: TGTGCCACCAGTGATACTGGACACTCGTACAATGAGCAGTTCTTC. Translation: CATSDTGHSYNEQFF.

The rearrangement links TRBV12-3 or TRBV12-4 to TRBJ2-3, with 7 bases identical to TRBD1. CDR3 size: 13 residues. Trimming removed 4 bases from V and 7 bases from J; junction bases left unmatched: 5. The CDR3 DNA follows: TGTGCCAGCAGTTACGGGACAGAGCATACGCAGTATTTT. This encodes CASSYGTEHTQYF.